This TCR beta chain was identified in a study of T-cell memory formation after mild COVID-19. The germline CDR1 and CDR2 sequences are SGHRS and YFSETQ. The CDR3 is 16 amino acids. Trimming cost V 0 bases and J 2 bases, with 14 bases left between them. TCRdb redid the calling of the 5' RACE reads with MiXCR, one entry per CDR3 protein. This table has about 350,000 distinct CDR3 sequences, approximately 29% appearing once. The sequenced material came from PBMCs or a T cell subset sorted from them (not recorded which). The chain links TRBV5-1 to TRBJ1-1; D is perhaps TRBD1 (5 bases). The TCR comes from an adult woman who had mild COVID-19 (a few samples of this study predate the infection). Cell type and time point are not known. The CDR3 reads CASSLGPSGTNTEAFF. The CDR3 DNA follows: TGCGCCAGCAGCTTGGGGCCCTCAGGGACCAACACTGAAGCTTTCTTT.